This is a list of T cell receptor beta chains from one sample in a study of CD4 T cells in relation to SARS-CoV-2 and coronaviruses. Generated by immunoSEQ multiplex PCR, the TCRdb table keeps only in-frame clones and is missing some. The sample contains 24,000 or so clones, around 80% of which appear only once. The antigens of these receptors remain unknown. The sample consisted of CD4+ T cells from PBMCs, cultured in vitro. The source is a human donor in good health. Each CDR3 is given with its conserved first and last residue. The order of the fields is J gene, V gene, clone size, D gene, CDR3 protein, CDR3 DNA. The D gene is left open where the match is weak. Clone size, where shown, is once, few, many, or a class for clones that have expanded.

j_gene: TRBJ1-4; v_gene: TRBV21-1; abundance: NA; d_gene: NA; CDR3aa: CASSMGEDIGNEKLFF; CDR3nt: TGTGCCAGCAGCATGGGGGAAGACATCGGTAATGAAAAACTGTTTTTT
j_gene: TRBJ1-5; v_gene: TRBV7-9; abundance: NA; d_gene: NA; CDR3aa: CASSMGDYSNQPQHF; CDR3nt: TGTGCCAGCAGCATGGGGGACTATAGCAATCAGCCCCAGCATTTT
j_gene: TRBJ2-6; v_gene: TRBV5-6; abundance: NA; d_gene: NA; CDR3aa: CASSTSGANVLTF; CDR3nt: TGTGCCAGCAGCACCTCTGGGGCCAACGTCCTGACTTTC
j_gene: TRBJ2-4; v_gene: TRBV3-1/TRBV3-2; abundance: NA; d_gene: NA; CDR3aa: CASSGGSGGKNIQYF; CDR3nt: TGTGCCAGCAGCGGTGGCTCTGGGGGCAAAAACATTCAGTACTTC
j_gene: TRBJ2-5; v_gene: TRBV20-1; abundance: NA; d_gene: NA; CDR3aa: CSASRVGGGGETQYF; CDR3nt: TGCAGTGCTAGTCGGGTGGGAGGAGGGGGGGAGACCCAGTACTTC
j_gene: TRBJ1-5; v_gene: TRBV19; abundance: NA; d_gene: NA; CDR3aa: CASSLMGDQPQHF; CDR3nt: TGTGCCAGTAGCCTGATGGGGGATCAGCCCCAGCATTTT
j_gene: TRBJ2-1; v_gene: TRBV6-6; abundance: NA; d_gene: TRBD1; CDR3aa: CASTYQGGPYNEQFF; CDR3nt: TGTGCCAGCACCTACCAAGGGGGCCCTTACAATGAGCAGTTCTTC
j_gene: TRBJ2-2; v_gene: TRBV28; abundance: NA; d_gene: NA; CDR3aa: CASRNDGNTGELFF; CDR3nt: TGTGCCAGCAGAAACGACGGGAACACCGGGGAGCTGTTTTTT
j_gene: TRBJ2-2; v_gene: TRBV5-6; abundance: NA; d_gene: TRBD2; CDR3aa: CASSLGTSDTGELFF; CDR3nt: TGTGCCAGCAGCTTGGGGACTAGCGACACCGGGGAGCTGTTTTTT
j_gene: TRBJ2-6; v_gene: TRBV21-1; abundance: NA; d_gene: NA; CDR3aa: CASSTARRTSGAPSGANVLTF; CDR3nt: TGTGCCAGCAGCACCGCCCGCCGGACTAGCGGGGCGCCCAGTGGGGCCAACGTCCTGACTTTC
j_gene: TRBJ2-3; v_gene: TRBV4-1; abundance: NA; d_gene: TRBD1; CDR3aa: CASSQFSGTGGRDTQYF; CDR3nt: TGCGCCAGCAGCCAATTTTCAGGGACAGGGGGTCGAGATACGCAGTATTTT
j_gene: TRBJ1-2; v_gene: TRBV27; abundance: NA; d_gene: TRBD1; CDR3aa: CASSFGTADGYGYTF; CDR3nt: TGTGCCAGCAGTTTCGGGACAGCCGACGGCTATGGCTACACCTTC
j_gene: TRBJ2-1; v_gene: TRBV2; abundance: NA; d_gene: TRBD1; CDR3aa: CASRPGQADNEQFF; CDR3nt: TGTGCCAGCAGACCGGGACAGGCTGACAATGAGCAGTTCTTC
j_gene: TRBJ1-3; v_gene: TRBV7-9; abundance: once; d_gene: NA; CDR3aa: CASSLELRNTIYF; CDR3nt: TGTGCCAGCAGCTTAGAACTGAGAAACACCATATATTTT
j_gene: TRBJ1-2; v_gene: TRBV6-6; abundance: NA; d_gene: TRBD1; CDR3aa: CASSRQGPNYGYTF; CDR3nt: TGTGCCAGCAGCCGACAGGGACCTAACTATGGCTACACCTTC
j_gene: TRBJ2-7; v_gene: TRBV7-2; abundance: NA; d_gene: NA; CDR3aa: CASSYRERGEQYF; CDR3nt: TGTGCCAGCAGCTATCGGGAGCGTGGCGAGCAGTACTTC
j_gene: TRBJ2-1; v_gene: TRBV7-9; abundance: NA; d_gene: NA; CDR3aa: CASSLGLWGRRLNEQFF; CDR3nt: TGTGCCAGCAGCTTAGGCTTATGGGGGAGGAGGTTGAATGAGCAGTTCTTC
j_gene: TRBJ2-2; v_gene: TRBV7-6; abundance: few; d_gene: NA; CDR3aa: CASSLPTGGTENTGELFF; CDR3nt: TGTGCCAGCAGCTTACCCACCGGAGGGACAGAAAACACCGGGGAGCTGTTTTTT
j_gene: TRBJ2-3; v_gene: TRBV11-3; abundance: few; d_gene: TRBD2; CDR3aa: CASSSGLAGTDTQYF; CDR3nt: TGTGCCAGCAGCTCGGGACTAGCGGGCACAGATACGCAGTATTTT
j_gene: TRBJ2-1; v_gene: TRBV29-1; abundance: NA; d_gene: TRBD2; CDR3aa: CSTLSGTSINEQFF; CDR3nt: TGCAGCACTCTATCCGGGACTAGCATCAATGAGCAGTTCTTC
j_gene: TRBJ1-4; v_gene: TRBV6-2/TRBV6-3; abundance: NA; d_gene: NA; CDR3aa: CASSQGRTNEKLFF; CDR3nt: TGTGCCAGCAGCCAGGGTCGAACTAATGAAAAACTGTTTTTT
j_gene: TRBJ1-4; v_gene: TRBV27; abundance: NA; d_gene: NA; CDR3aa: CARRGKPNEKLFF; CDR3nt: TGTGCCAGGCGCGGCAAGCCAAATGAAAAACTGTTTTTT
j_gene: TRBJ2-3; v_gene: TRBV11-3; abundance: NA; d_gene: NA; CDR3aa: CASSLTTSTDTQYF; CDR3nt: TGTGCCAGCAGCTTAACTACTAGCACAGATACGCAGTATTTT
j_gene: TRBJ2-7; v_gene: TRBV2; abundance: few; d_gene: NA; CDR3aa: CASKPRSTSYEQYF; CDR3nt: TGTGCCAGCAAACCCCGGAGCACCTCCTACGAGCAGTACTTC
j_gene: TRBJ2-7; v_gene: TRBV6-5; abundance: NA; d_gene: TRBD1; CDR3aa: CASSYFSGQGGYEQYF; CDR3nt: TGTGCCAGCAGTTACTTTTCGGGACAGGGTGGCTACGAGCAGTACTTC
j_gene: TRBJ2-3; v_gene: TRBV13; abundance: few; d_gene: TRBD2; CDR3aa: CASSLDAGGVDTQYF; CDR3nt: TGTGCCAGCAGCTTAGATGCGGGAGGGGTAGATACGCAGTATTTT
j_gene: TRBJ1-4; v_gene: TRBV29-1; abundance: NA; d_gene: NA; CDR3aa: CSVLSQGSTNEKLFF; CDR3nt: TGCAGCGTTTTGAGTCAGGGGTCAACTAATGAAAAACTGTTTTTT
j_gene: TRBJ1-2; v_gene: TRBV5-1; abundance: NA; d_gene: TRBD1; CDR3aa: CASSLSWGQTNYGYTF; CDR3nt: TGCGCCAGCAGCTTGTCTTGGGGACAGACTAACTATGGCTACACCTTC
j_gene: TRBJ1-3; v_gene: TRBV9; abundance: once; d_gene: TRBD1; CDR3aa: CASSVDGQGVNTIYF; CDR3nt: TGTGCCAGCAGCGTAGACGGACAGGGAGTAAACACCATATATTTT
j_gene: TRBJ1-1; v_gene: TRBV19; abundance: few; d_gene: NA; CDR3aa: CASSGWGVPNTEAFF; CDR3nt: TGTGCCAGTAGTGGCTGGGGGGTACCGAACACTGAAGCTTTCTTT
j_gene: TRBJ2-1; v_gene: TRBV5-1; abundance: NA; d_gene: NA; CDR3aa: CASSSSVEQFF; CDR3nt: TGCGCCAGCAGCTCCTCCGTTGAGCAGTTCTTC
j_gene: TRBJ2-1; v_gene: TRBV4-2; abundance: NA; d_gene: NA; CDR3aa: CASSPGAGNHNEQFF; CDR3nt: TGTGCCAGCAGCCCAGGGGCGGGAAACCACAATGAGCAGTTCTTC
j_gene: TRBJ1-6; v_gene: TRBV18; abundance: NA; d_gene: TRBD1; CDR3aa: CASSPRDSPTWGSPLHF; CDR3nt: TGTGCCAGCTCACCCCGGGACAGTCCTACCTGGGGATCACCCCTCCACTTT
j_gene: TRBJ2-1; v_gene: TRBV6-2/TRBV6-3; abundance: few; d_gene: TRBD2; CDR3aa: CASSTRTSGKDEQFF; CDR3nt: TGTGCCAGCAGTACGCGGACTAGCGGGAAGGATGAGCAGTTCTTC
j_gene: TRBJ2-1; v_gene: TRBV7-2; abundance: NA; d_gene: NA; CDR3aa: CASSLDPQGYEQFF; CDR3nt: TGTGCCAGCAGCTTAGATCCGCAGGGCTATGAGCAGTTCTTC
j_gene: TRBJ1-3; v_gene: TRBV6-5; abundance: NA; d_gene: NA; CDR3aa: CASRKDIENTIYF; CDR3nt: TGTGCCAGCAGGAAGGACATTGAAAACACCATATATTTT
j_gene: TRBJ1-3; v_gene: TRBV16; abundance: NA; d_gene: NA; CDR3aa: CASSQSTGTGNTIYF; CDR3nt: TGTGCCAGCAGCCAATCGACCGGGACTGGAAACACCATATATTTT
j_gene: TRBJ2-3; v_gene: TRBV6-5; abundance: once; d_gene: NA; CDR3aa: CASRLSSGTDTQYF; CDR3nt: TGTGCCAGCAGGCTATCTAGCGGCACAGATACGCAGTATTTT
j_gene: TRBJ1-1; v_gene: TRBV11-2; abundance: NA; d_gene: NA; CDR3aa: CASSPGVFSEAFF; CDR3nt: TGTGCCAGCAGCCCAGGGGTTTTCTCCGAAGCTTTCTTT
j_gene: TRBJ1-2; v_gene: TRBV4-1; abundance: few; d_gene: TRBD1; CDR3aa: CASSHTTRDSNYGYTF; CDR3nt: TGCGCCAGCAGCCATACTACCCGGGACAGTAACTATGGCTACACCTTC
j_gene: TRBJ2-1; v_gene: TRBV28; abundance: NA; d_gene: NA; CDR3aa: CASSWTIAGISYNEQFF; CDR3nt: TGTGCCAGCAGCTGGACGATTGCGGGGATCTCCTACAATGAGCAGTTCTTC
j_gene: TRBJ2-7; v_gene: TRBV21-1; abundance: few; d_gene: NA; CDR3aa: CASSPSYEQYF; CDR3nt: TGTGCCAGCAGCCCATCCTACGAGCAGTACTTC
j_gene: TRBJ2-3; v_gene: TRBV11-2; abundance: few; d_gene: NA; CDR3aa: CASSSQGGVSTDTQYF; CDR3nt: TGTGCCAGCAGCTCCCAGGGCGGAGTTAGCACAGATACGCAGTATTTT
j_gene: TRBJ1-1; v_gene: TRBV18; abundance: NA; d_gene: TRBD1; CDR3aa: CASSPHDPTGGVTEAFF; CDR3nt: TGTGCCAGCTCACCCCACGACCCCACAGGGGGCGTAACTGAAGCTTTCTTT
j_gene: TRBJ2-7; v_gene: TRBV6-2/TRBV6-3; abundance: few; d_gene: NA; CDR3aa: CASSYSGQGQQYF; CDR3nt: TGTGCCAGCAGTTACTCCGGGCAAGGGCAGCAGTACTTC
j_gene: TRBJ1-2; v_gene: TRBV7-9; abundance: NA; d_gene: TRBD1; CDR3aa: CASSGGDRGLSGGYTF; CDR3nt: TGTGCCAGCAGTGGTGGGGACAGGGGGCTTTCGGGCGGCTACACCTTC
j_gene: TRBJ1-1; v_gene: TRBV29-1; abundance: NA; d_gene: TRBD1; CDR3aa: CSVEVTGVDTEAFF; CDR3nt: TGCAGCGTTGAAGTAACAGGGGTGGACACTGAAGCTTTCTTT
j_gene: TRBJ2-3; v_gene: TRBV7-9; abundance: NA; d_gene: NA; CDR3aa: CAGAPSTDTQYF; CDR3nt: TGTGCCGGGGCGCCTAGCACAGATACGCAGTATTTT
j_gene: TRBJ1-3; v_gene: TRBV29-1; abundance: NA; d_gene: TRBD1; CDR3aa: CSVENRGSGNTIYF; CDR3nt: TGCAGCGTTGAAAACAGGGGCTCTGGAAACACCATATATTTT
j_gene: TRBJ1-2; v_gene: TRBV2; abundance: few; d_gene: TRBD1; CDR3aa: CASSWDSWSYGYTF; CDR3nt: TGTGCCAGCAGTTGGGACAGTTGGAGCTATGGCTACACCTTC
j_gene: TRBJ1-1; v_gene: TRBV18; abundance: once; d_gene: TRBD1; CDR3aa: CASSPETGGVTEAFF; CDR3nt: TGTGCCAGCTCACCCGAGACAGGGGGGGTCACTGAAGCTTTCTTT
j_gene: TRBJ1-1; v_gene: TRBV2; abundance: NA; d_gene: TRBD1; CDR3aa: CASSETGGSRRRLALNTEAFF; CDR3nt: TGTGCCAGCAGTGAGACAGGGGGCTCCCGACGCCGATTGGCCTTGAACACTGAAGCTTTCTTT
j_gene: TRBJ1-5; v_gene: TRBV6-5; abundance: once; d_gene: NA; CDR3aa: CATFPGEIGNQPQHF; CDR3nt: TGTGCCACTTTCCCAGGGGAAATTGGCAATCAGCCCCAGCATTTT
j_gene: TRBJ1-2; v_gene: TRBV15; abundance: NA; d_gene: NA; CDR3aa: CATSRGGVGRGVDGYTF; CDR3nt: TGTGCCACCAGCAGAGGGGGGGTAGGCAGGGGAGTAGACGGCTACACCTTC